Sequencing of this T cell receptor (beta chain) was carried out in a study of regulatory T cells in long-lasting Graves disease. This clonotype was observed a few times. The time point: persistent/refractory GD, antithyroid drugs over 5 years with positive TRAb. Construction of the TCR library relied on RNA isolated from PBMCs. Sequencing libraries for TCR beta were prepared with iRepertoire HTBI primers and Arm-PCR of CDR3 regions. TCRdb reprocessed the multiplex PCR reads via MiXCR and lists one record per CDR3 protein. The repertoire consists of under 350,000 distinct CDR3 sequences, with approximately 20% occurring once and the leading ten covering 45% to 70%. The CDR3 loop spans 13 amino acids. V shed 5 bases and J shed 1 base, with 9 bases lying between them. Per germline, CDR1 GTSNPN and CDR2 SVGIG (reference sequence).

This sequence originates from a female donor with Graves disease. This specimen consisted of peripheral blood mononuclear cells (PBMCs), obtained when the disease was refractory, from a patient treated with antithyroid drugs. The chain links TRBV30 to TRBJ1-5; the D is unclear. CDR3 coding DNA: TGTGCCTGGGGGGTGGACAGCAATCAGCCCCAGCATTTT. It yields the protein CAWGVDSNQPQHF.